Listed here are 5 T cell receptor beta chains from one sample, sequenced in a study of OX40 agonist ivuxolimab in advanced cancers. The data were produced by immunoSEQ multiplex PCR, yet TCRdb's version contains in-frame clones alone and is incomplete. Seen here are roughly 91,000 clones, about 90% observed once, and the top ten hold around 0.76%. The specimen was CD4+ or CD8+ T cells sorted from blood, collected in a trial of the OX40 agonist ivuxolimab. The receptors here all came from an adult with an advanced solid tumor such as melanoma, head and neck, liver or kidney cancer.

The gene calls are TRBV7-2 and TRBJ1-1, with unresolved D. This CDR3 spans 12 amino acids. V was trimmed by 3 bases and J by 7 bases, leaving 9 bases between them. CDR1 SGHTA and CDR2 FQGNSA come from the germline V gene. The CDR3 region has the DNA TGTGCCAGCAGCTTTGGGAAAATTGAAGCTTTCTTT. As protein: CASSFGKIEAFF.

A few counts support this clone. This rearrangement joins TRBV7-2 to TRBJ2-3; perhaps TRBD1 as D (5 bases). Germline CDR1 and CDR2: SGHTA and FQGNSA. V lost 5 bases to trimming and J lost 8 bases, with 14 bases between them. CDR3 length equals 13 residues. The CDR3 nucleotides are TGTGCCAGCAGCCCCAGTCGGCAGGGTACGCAGTATTTT. It is translated as CASSPSRQGTQYF.

The genes are TRBV10-3 and TRBJ1-3, with 8 bases that match TRBD1. The germline V gene has CDR1 ENHRY and CDR2 SYGVKD. This CDR3 comprises 15 residues. V gave up 7 bases and J gave up 0 bases; unmatched junction bases: 5. In nucleotides, the CDR3 is TGTGCCATCACAGGACAGGGCGCCTCTGGAAACACCATATATTTT. It is translated as CAITGQGASGNTIYF.

This chain links TRBV5-1 with TRBJ2-3; D not certain. The CDR3 extends over 15 amino acids. The V and J ends lost 0 bases and 2 bases respectively, with 10 bases between them. Germline V gives CDR1 SGHRS, CDR2 YFSETQ. CDR3 protein: CASSLVGITTDTQYF. In nucleotides, the CDR3 is TGCGCCAGCAGCTTGGTTGGGATTACCACAGATACGCAGTATTTT.

The chain recombines TRBV6-5 with TRBJ2-1; 9 positions match TRBD1. V dropped 6 bases and J dropped 3; count of bases not matched to a gene: 6. The CDR3 extends over 15 amino acids. The germline gives CDR1 MNHEY, CDR2 SVGAGI. The CDR3 DNA reads TGTGCCAGCAGGATACAGGGGGCGGTCTACAATGAGCAGTTCTTC. Protein sequence: CASRIQGAVYNEQFF.